This TCR beta chain was identified in a study of T cell responses to AZD1222 COVID-19 vaccine (dated by TCRdb to the early 2020s). With regard to the full study: AZD1222 recipients whose second dose came at about 4 weeks and those whose second dose came at about 12 weeks were combined into one group, since spike-specific TCR depth and breadth did not differ between the two schedules. A total of 230 to 250 trial participants underwent TCR sequencing, of whom about 200 had received two doses of AZD1222 and around 25 had received two doses of the MenACWY control vaccine. Trial participants were enrolled into age subgroups of 18-55, 56-69 and 70-plus years, which contained 148, 28 and 57 TCR-sequenced participants, respectively.

Read against the paper, the sample's time point label means: baseline before first vaccination. Samples from vaccinated people were obtained from the UK trials COV001 and COV002, which included a single-blind randomized controlled phase 2/3 trial of AZD1222 (ChAdOx1 nCoV-19) in healthy adults. For TCRbeta chain sequencing, PBMC samples were collected from trial participants at day 0 and at day 28 after the second dose. The CDR3 regions of human TCRbeta chains were subjected to immunosequencing. The authors processed their data as follows. TCRs in the repertoires were matched against a reference library of SARS-CoV-2-specific TCRs that had been generated with the MIRA antigen-specificity platform. Breadth was defined as the fraction of unique TCRs that were SARS-CoV-2-associated, and depth was defined as the fraction of total T cells that were SARS-CoV-2-associated. Each spike-specific TCR was assigned to its reactive spike region and to a CD4 or CD8 class using the MIRA data. Log10-transformed breadth and depth values were compared by one-way ANOVA with Sidak's multiple comparisons tests. The clones in this table, taken by TCRdb from immuneACCESS, are in-frame only. Not every clone is retained; where verified, under half of the shortfall comes from an unresolved V gene, and the cause of the rest is unknown. The D gene and trimming were derived from the DNA, and the V and J assignments and clone size from that table. This sample holds approximately 67,000 clones; roughly 80% were observed only once. The top ten constitute less than 25% of the sample.

On this clone itself: The target of this receptor is not known. No much larger clone is present one base from it, and per-base qualities are unavailable.

Here is what the overall study found, with its caveats: Conclusions about previously exposed vaccinees are limited because only five to seven AZD1222 recipients were SARS-CoV-2 seropositive at baseline. Epitopes outside the regions mutated in the B.1.351 and B.1.1.7 variants were reportedly recognized by nearly half of the unique spike-specific TCRs. After two AZD1222 doses, both the breadth and the depth of spike-specific TCRs were significantly higher than at day 0 and than in MenACWY recipients. Vaccine-associated CD4 TCRs spanned the whole spike protein, with dominant responses in regions 160-218 and 743-854. The 56-69-year group was small, and its depth increase did not reach significance, likely because of low power. Participants were mostly white British and included more females than males, and it was suggested by the authors that clonal diversity may have been underestimated. No day 14 peak-response samples were available, so repertoires were characterized only after the peak T cell response.

The V end loses 4 bases and the J end loses 7 bases, and a stretch of 13 bases separates them. Spanning cysteine to phenylalanine, the CDR3 consists of 13 amino acids. The CDR3 DNA has 39 bases and is translated from base 1. From the germline V gene, CDR1 is KGHSH and CDR2 is LQKENI. Rearrangement joined TRBV18 to TRBJ1-2; TRBD1 is a possible D gene, resting on 6 matching bases. The clonotype comes from an adult in good health. The sample was peripheral blood, taken on day 0 of AZD1222 vaccination. For the CDR3, the sequence is CASSLHRDSGYTF. The nucleotides are TGTGCCAGCTCACTACACAGGGACTCTGGCTACACCTTC. Reference TRBV18 and TRBJ1-2 proteins supply the regions before and after the CDR3; the full variable domain is: NAGVMQNPRHLVRRRGQEARLRCSPMKGHSHVYWYRQLPEEGLKFMVYLQKENIIDESGMPKERFSAEFPKEGPSILRIQQVVRGDSAAYFCASSLHRDSGYTFGSGTRLTVV.